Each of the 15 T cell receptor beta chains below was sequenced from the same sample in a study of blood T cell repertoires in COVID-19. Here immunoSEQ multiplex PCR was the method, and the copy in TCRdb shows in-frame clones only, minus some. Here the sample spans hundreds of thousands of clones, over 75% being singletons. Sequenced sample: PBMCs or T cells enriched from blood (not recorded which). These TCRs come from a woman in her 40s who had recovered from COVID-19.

For the CDR3, the DNA is TGTGCCAGCAGCCCCCGACAGGGTCAAAATCAGCCCCAGCATTTT. Residues: CASSPRQGQNQPQHF. The rearrangement links TRBV11-2 to TRBJ1-5, with TRBD1 matching over 7 bases. The CDR3 spans 15 residues. J was trimmed by 4 bases and V by 5 bases; bases with no gene match: 8. Germline-derived CDR1 and CDR2 are SGHAT and FQNNGV.

In nucleotides, the CDR3 is TGTGCCAGCAGTCCCCCAGGGGGCGGTCAGCCCCAGCATTTT. This sequence encodes CASSPPGGGQPQHF. The genes are TRBV28 and TRBJ1-5; 8 bases agree with TRBD1. This CDR3 is 14 amino acids long. Trimming cost V 5 bases and J 6 bases; bases outside gene matches: 6. Germline-derived CDR1 and CDR2 are MDHEN and SYDVKM.

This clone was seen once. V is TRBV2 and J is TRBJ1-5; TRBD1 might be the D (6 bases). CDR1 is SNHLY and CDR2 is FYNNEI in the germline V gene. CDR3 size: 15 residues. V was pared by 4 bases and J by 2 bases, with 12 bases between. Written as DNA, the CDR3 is TGTGCCAGCAGTGTTCAGGGGTTTGGCAATCAGCCCCAGCATTTT. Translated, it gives CASSVQGFGNQPQHF.

The CDR3, as DNA: TGTGCCAGCAGCTCACTAGCGGGGGGGCTCCCGACCTACAATGAGCAGTTCTTC. Encoded protein: CASSSLAGGLPTYNEQFF. This chain uses TRBV5-4 with TRBJ2-1, with 13 bases aligning to TRBD2. Germline values: CDR1 SGHNT, CDR2 YYREEE (reference sequence). The CDR3 consists of 18 residues. Germline trimming cut 3 bases from V and 2 bases from J; bases unmatched to any gene: 8.

For the CDR3, the DNA is TGTGCCAGTAGAAGGAGAGAAGACACTGAAGCTTTCTTT. Translated, it gives CASRRREDTEAFF. The chain has TRBV19 and TRBJ1-1, with D hard to call. The germline V and J ends were trimmed by 6 bases and 3 bases, with 11 bases remaining between them. Per the germline V gene, CDR1 is LNHDA and CDR2 is SQIVND (reference sequence). This CDR3 contains 13 residues.

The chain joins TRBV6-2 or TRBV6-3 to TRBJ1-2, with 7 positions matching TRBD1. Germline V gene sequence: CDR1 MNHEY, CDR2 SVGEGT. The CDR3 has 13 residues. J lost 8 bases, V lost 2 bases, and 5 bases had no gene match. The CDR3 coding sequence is TGTGCCAGCAGTTACGAAAGGGGGCTCGGCTACACCTTC. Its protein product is CASSYERGLGYTF.

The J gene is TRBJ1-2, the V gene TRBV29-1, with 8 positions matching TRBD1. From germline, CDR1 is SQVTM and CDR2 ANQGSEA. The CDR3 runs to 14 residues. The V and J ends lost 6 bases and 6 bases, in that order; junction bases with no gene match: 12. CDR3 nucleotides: TGCAGCGTCGCGACAGGGGTGGGGCTTGATGGCTACACCTTC. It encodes CSVATGVGLDGYTF.

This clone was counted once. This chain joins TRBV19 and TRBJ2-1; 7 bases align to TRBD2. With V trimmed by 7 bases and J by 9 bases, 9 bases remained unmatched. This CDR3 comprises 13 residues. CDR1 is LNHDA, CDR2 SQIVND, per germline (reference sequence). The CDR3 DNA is TGTGCCAGTAAACCGGGACTAAGTGGTGAGCAGTTCTTC. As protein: CASKPGLSGEQFF.

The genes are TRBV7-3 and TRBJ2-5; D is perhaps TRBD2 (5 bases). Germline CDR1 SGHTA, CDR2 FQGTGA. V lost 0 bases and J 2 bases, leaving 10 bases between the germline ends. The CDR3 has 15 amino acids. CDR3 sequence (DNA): TGTGCCAGCAGCTTAACGAGCGGCCAACAAGAGACCCAGTACTTC. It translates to CASSLTSGQQETQYF.

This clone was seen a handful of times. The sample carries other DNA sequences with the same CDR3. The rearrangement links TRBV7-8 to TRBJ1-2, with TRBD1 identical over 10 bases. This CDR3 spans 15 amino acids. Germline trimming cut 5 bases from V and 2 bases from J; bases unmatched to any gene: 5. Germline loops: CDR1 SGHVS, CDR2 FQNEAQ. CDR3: CASSPRTGGNYGYTF. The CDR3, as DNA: TGTGCCAGCAGCCCCAGGACAGGGGGGAACTATGGCTACACCTTC.

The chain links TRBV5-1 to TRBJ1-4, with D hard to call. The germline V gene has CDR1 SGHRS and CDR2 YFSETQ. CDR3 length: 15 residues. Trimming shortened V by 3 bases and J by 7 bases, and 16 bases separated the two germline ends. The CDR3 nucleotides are TGCGCCAGCAGCTCATCTCGGGTCTATGGTGAAAAACTGTTTTTT. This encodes CASSSSRVYGEKLFF.

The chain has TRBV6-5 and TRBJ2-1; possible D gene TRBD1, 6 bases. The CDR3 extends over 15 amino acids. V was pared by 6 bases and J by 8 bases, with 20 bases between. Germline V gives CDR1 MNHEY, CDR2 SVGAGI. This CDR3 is CASSQQGRLGHEQFF. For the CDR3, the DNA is TGTGCCAGCAGCCAGCAGGGGCGTCTAGGTCATGAGCAGTTCTTC.

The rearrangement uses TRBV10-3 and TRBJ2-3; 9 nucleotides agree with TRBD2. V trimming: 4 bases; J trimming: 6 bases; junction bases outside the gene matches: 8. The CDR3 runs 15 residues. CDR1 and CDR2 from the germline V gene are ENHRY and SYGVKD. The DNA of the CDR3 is TGTGCCATCAGTGGTCGCGGGGGGGCCCGTGATACGCAGTATTTT. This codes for CAISGRGGARDTQYF.

The DNA of the CDR3 is TGTGCCAGTAGTATAGCGGGGGGTTGGGAGACCCAGTACTTC. Translating it yields CASSIAGGWETQYF. V and J are TRBV19 and TRBJ2-5; 7 bases line up with TRBD2. The germline gives CDR1 LNHDA, CDR2 SQIVND (reference sequence). The length of the CDR3 is 14 residues. Trimming cost V 1 base and J 5 bases; bases outside gene matches: 4.

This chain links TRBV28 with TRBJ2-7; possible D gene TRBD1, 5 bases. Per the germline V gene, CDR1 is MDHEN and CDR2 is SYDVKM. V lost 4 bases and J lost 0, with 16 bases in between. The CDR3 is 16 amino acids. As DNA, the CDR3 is TGTGCCAGCAGTTCGCCCAAGGGGTTAACCTCCTACGAGCAGTACTTC. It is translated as CASSSPKGLTSYEQYF.